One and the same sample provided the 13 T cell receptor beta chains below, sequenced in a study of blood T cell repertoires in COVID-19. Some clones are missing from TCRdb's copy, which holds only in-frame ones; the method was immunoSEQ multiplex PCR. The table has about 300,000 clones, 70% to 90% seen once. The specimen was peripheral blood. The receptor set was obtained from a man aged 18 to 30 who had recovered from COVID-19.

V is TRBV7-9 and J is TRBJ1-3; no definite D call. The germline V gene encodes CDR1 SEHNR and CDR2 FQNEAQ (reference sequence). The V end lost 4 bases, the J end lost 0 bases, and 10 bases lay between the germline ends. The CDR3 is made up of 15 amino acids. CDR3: CASSSRLISGNTIYF. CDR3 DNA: TGTGCCAGCAGCTCGAGGCTAATCTCTGGAAACACCATATATTTT. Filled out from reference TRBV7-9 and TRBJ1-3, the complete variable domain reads DTGVSQNPRHKITKRGQNVTFRCDPISEHNRLYWYRQTLGQGPEFLTYFQNEAQLEKSRLLSDRFSAERPKGSFSTLEIQRTEQGDSAMYLCASSSRLISGNTIYFGEGSWLTVV.

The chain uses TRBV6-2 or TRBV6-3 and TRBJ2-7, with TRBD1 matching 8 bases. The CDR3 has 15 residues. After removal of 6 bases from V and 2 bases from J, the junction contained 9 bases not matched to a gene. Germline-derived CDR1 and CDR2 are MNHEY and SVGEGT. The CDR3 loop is CASSPRQGLPYEQYF. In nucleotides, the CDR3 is TGTGCCAGCAGCCCTAGACAGGGGCTTCCCTACGAGCAGTACTTC.

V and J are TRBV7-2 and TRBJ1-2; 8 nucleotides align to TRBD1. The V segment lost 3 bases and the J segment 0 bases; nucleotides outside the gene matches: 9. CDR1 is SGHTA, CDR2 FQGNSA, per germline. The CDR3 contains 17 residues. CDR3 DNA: TGTGCCAGCAGCTTCCCCGGACAGGGCCGTTCTAACTATGGCTACACCTTC. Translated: CASSFPGQGRSNYGYTF.

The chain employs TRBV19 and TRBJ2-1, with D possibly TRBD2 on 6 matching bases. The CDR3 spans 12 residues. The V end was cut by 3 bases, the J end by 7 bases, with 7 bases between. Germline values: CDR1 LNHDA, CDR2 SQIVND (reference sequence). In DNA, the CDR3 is TGTGCCAGTAGTATCGGGAGTAATGAGCAGTTCTTC. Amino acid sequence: CASSIGSNEQFF.

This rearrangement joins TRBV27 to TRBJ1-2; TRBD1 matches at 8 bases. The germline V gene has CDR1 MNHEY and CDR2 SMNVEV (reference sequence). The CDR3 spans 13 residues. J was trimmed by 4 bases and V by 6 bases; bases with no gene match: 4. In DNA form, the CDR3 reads TGTGCCAGCAGGACAGGGGCATCCTATGGCTACACCTTC. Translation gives CASRTGASYGYTF.

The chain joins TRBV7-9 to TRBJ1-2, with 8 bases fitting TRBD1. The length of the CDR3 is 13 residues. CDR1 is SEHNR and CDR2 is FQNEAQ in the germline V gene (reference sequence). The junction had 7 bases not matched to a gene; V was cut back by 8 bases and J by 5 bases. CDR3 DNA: TGTGCCAGCCGATACGGGACAGGTTATGGCTACACCTTC. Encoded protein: CASRYGTGYGYTF.

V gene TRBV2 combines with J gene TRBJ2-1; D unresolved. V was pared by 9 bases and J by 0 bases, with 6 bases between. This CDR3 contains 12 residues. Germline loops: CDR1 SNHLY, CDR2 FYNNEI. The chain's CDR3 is CASQASYNEQFF. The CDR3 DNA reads TGTGCCAGTCAGGCCTCCTACAATGAGCAGTTCTTC.

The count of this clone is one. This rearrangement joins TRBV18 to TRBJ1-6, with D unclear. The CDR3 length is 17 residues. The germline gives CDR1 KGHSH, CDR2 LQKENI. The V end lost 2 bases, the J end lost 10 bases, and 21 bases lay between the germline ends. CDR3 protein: CASSPNPSLGLGSPLHF. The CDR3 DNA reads TGTGCCAGCTCACCAAATCCCAGCCTCGGACTGGGCTCACCCCTCCACTTT.

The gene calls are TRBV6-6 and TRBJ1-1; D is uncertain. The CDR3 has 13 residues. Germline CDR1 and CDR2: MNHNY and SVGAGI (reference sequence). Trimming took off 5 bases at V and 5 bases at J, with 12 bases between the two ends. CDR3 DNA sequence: TGTGCCAGCAGTAGGCGGGATAATACTGAAGCTTTCTTT. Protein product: CASSRRDNTEAFF.

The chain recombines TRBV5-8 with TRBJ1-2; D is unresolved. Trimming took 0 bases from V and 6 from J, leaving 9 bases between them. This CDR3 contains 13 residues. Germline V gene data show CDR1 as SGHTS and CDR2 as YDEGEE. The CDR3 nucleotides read TGTGCCAGCAGCTTGGGGCGAACAGATGGCTACACCTTC. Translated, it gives CASSLGRTDGYTF.

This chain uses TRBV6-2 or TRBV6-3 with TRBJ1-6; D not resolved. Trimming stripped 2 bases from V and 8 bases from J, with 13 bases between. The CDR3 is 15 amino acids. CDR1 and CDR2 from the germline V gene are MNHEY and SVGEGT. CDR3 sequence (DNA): TGTGCCAGCAGTTACAGCCGAGAAGAAGATTCACCCCTCCACTTT. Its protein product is CASSYSREEDSPLHF.

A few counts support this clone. The CDR3 here is CASSLQGPGELFF. The CDR3 nucleotides are TGTGCCAGCAGTCTGCAGGGGCCCGGGGAGCTGTTTTTT. The chain joins TRBV27 to TRBJ2-2; TRBD1 is a possible D gene (6 bases). This CDR3 spans 13 amino acids. CDR1 is MNHEY and CDR2 is SMNVEV in the germline V gene (reference sequence). V shed 5 bases and J shed 6 bases, with 10 bases lying between them.

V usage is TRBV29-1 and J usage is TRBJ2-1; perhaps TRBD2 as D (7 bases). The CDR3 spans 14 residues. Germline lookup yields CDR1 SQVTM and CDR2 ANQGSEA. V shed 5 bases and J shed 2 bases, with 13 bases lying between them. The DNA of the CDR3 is TGCAGCGTTTCGCCCGGGGGGCCCTACAATGAGCAGTTCTTC. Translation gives CSVSPGGPYNEQFF.